Detailed here is one T cell receptor beta chain. Its antigen target is currently unknown. Sequence at one end of the junction differs from germline and may be a read error. This sample is drawn from a study of tumor-infiltrating lymphocytes in primary liver carcinoma (dated by TCRdb to about 2017). General notes on the study: Surgical resection was performed in China between November 2015 and early 2016 on four to six patients with histopathologically diagnosed primary liver carcinoma. Of the five patients (three men and two women, aged 30 to 69 years), four had hepatocellular carcinoma and one had combined HCC and intrahepatic cholangiocarcinoma. The five patients had tumors of stage T1-T3 N0M0, with maximum diameters ranging from about 4.2 to 10 cm. Each sample produced roughly 3.65 to 8 million productive TCRbeta reads, and read depth showed no significant difference between tissue types. Across five regions of each liver tumor, along with adjacent normal tissue and blood, the study brought together TCRbeta repertoire sequencing, expression microarrays and whole-exome sequencing. A total of some 35 specimens from 5 patients underwent TCRbeta repertoire sequencing, comprising about 25 tumor regions, 5 adjacent noncancerous liver tissues and 5 peripheral blood samples. Reproducibility between technical replicate repertoires was high, with correlation coefficients above 0.98 and mean shared-clone rates approximately 0.91. Broad study findings and their caveats: Repertoire overlap was higher between tumor regions (mean around 36%) than tumor-adjacent (17%) or tumor-blood (approximately 14%) pairs, consistent with antigen-driven expansion. Comparison of CD4+ and CD8+ T cell repertoires was precluded by the use of bulk unsorted samples. Only the TCR beta chain was sequenced, so true repertoire diversity is likely underestimated because unpaired alpha chains were not captured. The study included only a few patients, and the authors note findings should be validated in a larger study. The top 250 clones accounted for a significantly greater share of the repertoire in tumors than in blood (p = 0.039).

Starting from about 550 ng total RNA, TCRbeta-specific cDNA was produced by reverse transcription with a constant-region primer and ProtoScript II reverse transcriptase. The TCRbeta libraries were prepared through three rounds of nested multiplex PCR following a slightly modified ARM-PCR procedure. The first two PCR rounds used multiplex TRBV1-TRBV30 forward primers with a Cbeta reverse primer, each for about 10 cycles. Sample barcodes and Illumina adapters were added in a final 25-cycle PCR using Deep VentR polymerase. Before sequencing, amplicons of 200-500 bp were purified from gel using a QIAquick gel extraction kit. An Illumina HiSeq 2500 was used to sequence the TCRbeta amplicons, generating 250-bp paired-end reads. The source study handled its data this way. To recover full CDR3 sequences, reads were quality-trimmed using Trimmomatic v0.33 and paired reads were then merged using FLASH v1.2.11. MiGEC v1.2.1b assigned V, D and J germline segments to the rearranged TCRbeta sequences. Clonotype statistics, along with Shannon-Wiener diversity indices, were calculated using VDJtools v1.0.0. Except for diversity analysis, only each sample's 250 most abundant clonotypes were used in subsequent analyses to reduce sampling bias. TCRdb reran the public reads through fastp at Q25 and MiXCR, keeping productive beta chains. Every CDR3 protein is listed once, alongside the most common genes and DNA of its rows. The V and J calls shown here were made by TCRdb, not taken from the authors' results. The sample profile shows under 200,000 distinct CDR3 sequences; almost 65% of them were found once. Around 7.1% of the sample comes from the top ten.

Blood RNA was extracted from unsorted whole blood using TRIzol reagent, and germline DNA was obtained with the DNeasy Blood & Tissue kit. At the time of sampling, the patients had chronic HBV infection and had not received any treatment. About 3.7 milliliters of peripheral blood were collected into K2EDTA tubes before surgery. The CDR3 sequence holds 17 residues, the cysteine and phenylalanine included. The sequence is cut down to CDR3 DNA, 51 bases in frame from base 1. CDR1 SGHRS and CDR2 YFSETQ were looked up in the germline V gene. Sequencing was performed on peripheral blood. The rearrangement combines TRBV5-1 with TRBJ2-7, with TRBD1 perhaps the D gene, on 5 matching bases. This TCR was sampled from a woman aged 55-70 years with primary liver carcinoma and hepatitis B virus infection. The nucleotide sequence is given as TGCGCCAGCAGCTTGGACGGCCGGGCAGGGAAATCCTACGAGGAGTACTTC. This translates into CASSLDGRAGKSYEEYF.